These 18 T cell receptor beta chains originate from one sample sequenced in a study of cytomegalovirus exposure and HLA in healthy donors. PCR employed 60 Vbeta and 13 Jbeta primers. Profiled with immunoSEQ multiplex PCR; TCRdb holds only in-frame clones, not every one. The sample shows 200,000 to 250,000 clones, approximately 83% of them seen only once. Input material: PBMCs. The receptors originated from a girl aged 10-17 years in good health and CMV-seronegative.

The rearrangement links TRBV7-9 to TRBJ1-3; the D gene is possibly TRBD1 (6 bases). The CDR3 is made up of 16 amino acids. The V gene lost 6 bases and the J gene lost 1 base, with 16 bases spanning the gap. CDR1 SEHNR and CDR2 FQNEAQ come from the germline V gene (reference sequence). In nucleotides, the CDR3 is TGTGCCAGCAGGGGACGCAGGGGAGCATCTGGAAACACCATATATTTT. It codes for CASRGRRGASGNTIYF. The whole variable domain, filled in from reference TRBV7-9 and TRBJ1-3, reads DTGVSQNPRHKITKRGQNVTFRCDPISEHNRLYWYRQTLGQGPEFLTYFQNEAQLEKSRLLSDRFSAERPKGSFSTLEIQRTEQGDSAMYLCASRGRRGASGNTIYFGEGSWLTVV.

The gene calls are TRBV9 and TRBJ1-4; D is possibly TRBD1 (5 bases). V lost 2 bases, J lost 0 bases, and 8 bases lay in between. Germline V gives CDR1 SGDLS, CDR2 YYNGEE. The CDR3 covers 15 residues. CDR3 region: CASSVTGATNEKLFF. DNA of the CDR3: TGTGCCAGCAGCGTCACGGGGGCAACTAATGAAAAACTGTTTTTT.

J is TRBJ2-1 and V is TRBV7-6; 8 bases are a match to TRBD2. Germline values: CDR1 SGHVS, CDR2 FNYEAQ. The CDR3 totals 14 residues. J gave up 9 bases and V 6 bases, and 10 bases lay outside the gene matches. CDR3 DNA sequence: TGTGCCAGCAGGGGACTAGGGACGAGGGGTGAGCAGTTCTTC. Translation: CASRGLGTRGEQFF.

This chain links TRBV7-6 with TRBJ2-7, with 9 bases aligning to TRBD2. Germline CDR1 is SGHVS and CDR2 is FNYEAQ. V gave up 5 bases and J gave up 0 bases; unmatched junction bases: 5. The CDR3 covers 15 residues. The CDR3 region has the DNA TGTGCCAGCAGCGGCGGGGGGGACGTCTCCTACGAGCAGTACTTC. Protein product: CASSGGGDVSYEQYF.

In nucleotides, the CDR3 is TGTGCCTGGAGTGAAGAGGCTAACACTGAAGCTTTCTTT. Protein sequence: CAWSEEANTEAFF. The V gene is TRBV30, the J gene TRBJ1-1; D gene ambiguous. There are 13 residues in the CDR3. Trimming removed 1 base from V and 2 bases from J, with 8 bases in between. The germline gives CDR1 GTSNPN, CDR2 SVGIG (reference sequence).

The chain carries TRBV29-1 and TRBJ2-7, with D possibly matching TRBD1 (6 bases). This CDR3 has 12 amino acids. V lost 4 bases and J lost 2, with 9 bases in between. Germline CDR1 SQVTM, CDR2 ANQGSEA. The CDR3 is CSVGGQPYEQYF. In DNA form, the CDR3 reads TGCAGCGTTGGAGGACAGCCCTACGAGCAGTACTTC.

This clone was recorded only once. The rearrangement joins TRBV13 to TRBJ2-7, with TRBD1 matching over 7 bases. V was clipped by 6 bases and J by 1 base; unmatched bases: 6. This CDR3 contains 14 residues. Germline-derived CDR1 and CDR2 are PRHDT and FYEKMQ (reference sequence). The CDR3 protein is CASSFDRESYEQYF. The DNA for the CDR3 is TGTGCCAGCAGTTTCGACAGGGAGTCCTACGAGCAGTACTTC.

This rearrangement joins TRBV30 to TRBJ2-3; 11 nucleotides align to TRBD2. CDR1 and CDR2 from the germline V gene are GTSNPN and SVGIG (reference sequence). The CDR3 length is 13 residues. V lost 6 bases and J lost 6; bases outside the gene matches: 5. CDR3 amino acids: CACRLAGMDTQYF. CDR3 in DNA: TGTGCCTGTCGACTAGCGGGGATGGATACGCAGTATTTT.

The chain joins TRBV7-9 to TRBJ2-1; a weak D match, TRBD1 (5 bases). CDR1 is SEHNR, CDR2 FQNEAQ, per germline (reference sequence). The length of the CDR3 is 13 residues. V was trimmed by 6 bases and J by 0 bases, leaving 6 bases between them. This chain's CDR3 is CASRDSSYNEQFF. The CDR3 DNA reads TGTGCCAGCAGAGACAGCTCCTACAATGAGCAGTTCTTC. The full variable domain, in which reference TRBV7-9 and TRBJ2-1 provide the parts outside the CDR3, is DTGVSQNPRHKITKRGQNVTFRCDPISEHNRLYWYRQTLGQGPEFLTYFQNEAQLEKSRLLSDRFSAERPKGSFSTLEIQRTEQGDSAMYLCASRDSSYNEQFFGPGTRLTVL.

V and J are TRBV28 and TRBJ1-4, with D tentatively TRBD1 (6 bases). Deletions cut 3 bases from V and 8 bases from J, with 16 bases between. Germline loops: CDR1 MDHEN, CDR2 SYDVKM. The CDR3 has 15 residues. CDR3 region: CASSFTGSGAEKLFF. The DNA of the CDR3 is TGTGCCAGCAGTTTCACAGGGAGCGGAGCCGAAAAACTGTTTTTT. The whole variable domain, remainder taken from reference TRBV28 and TRBJ1-4, is DVKVTQSSRYLVKRTGEKVFLECVQDMDHENMFWYRQDPGLGLRLIYFSYDVKMKEKGDIPEGYSVSREKKERFSLILESASTNQTSMYLCASSFTGSGAEKLFFGSGTQLSVL.

The chain combines TRBV6-6 with TRBJ2-1; unclear D gene. Trimming cost V 8 bases and J 2 bases, with 7 bases left between them. Germline assignment: CDR1 MNHNY and CDR2 SVGAGI (reference sequence). This CDR3 region has 12 residues. In DNA form, the CDR3 reads TGTGCCAGCGAGAGAACCTACAATGAGCAGTTCTTC. Translating it yields CASERTYNEQFF.

This clone was seen only a few times. The V gene is TRBV10-3, the J gene TRBJ2-7; 11 bases agree with TRBD2. The CDR3 extends over 17 amino acids. Germline V gives CDR1 ENHRY, CDR2 SYGVKD. J lost 2 bases, V lost 5 bases, and 11 bases had no gene match. Written as DNA, the CDR3 is TGTGCCATCAGTAAAACTAGCGGGAGACCGCCTCCCTACGAGCAGTACTTC. It is translated as CAISKTSGRPPPYEQYF.

V gene TRBV7-9 combines with J gene TRBJ1-5, with D possibly matching TRBD1 (5 bases). This CDR3 contains 15 residues. The germline V gene encodes CDR1 SEHNR and CDR2 FQNEAQ (reference sequence). V lost 4 bases to trimming and J lost 6 bases, with 16 bases between them. For the CDR3, the DNA is TGTGCCAGCAGCTCCGCGGGGGGGGGAGGTCAGCCCCAGCATTTT. It is translated as CASSSAGGGGQPQHF.

The sample holds one count of this clone. V gene TRBV6-1 combines with J gene TRBJ1-6, with D possibly matching TRBD1 (6 bases). The CDR3 is 14 residues long. CDR1 and CDR2 from the germline V gene are MNHNS and SASEGT. The V and J ends lost 6 bases and 8 bases respectively, with 14 bases between them. The DNA for the CDR3 is TGTGCCAGCAGGGTAACAGGGACCGATTCACCCCTCCACTTT. It yields the protein CASRVTGTDSPLHF.

The rearrangement uses TRBV28 and TRBJ1-1; 7 nucleotides match TRBD1. The CDR3 extends over 11 amino acids. Germline lookup yields CDR1 MDHEN and CDR2 SYDVKM. V shed 3 bases and J 10 bases; nucleotides not matched to a gene: 2. CDR3 protein: CASSFYRGAFF. In DNA form, the CDR3 reads TGTGCCAGCAGTTTCTACAGGGGAGCTTTCTTT.

This chain uses TRBV19 with TRBJ1-5; D not resolved. V was shortened by 3 bases and J by 7 bases, with 16 bases between the two germline ends. The CDR3 spans 15 residues. Germline values: CDR1 LNHDA, CDR2 SQIVND (reference sequence). The CDR3 region has the DNA TGTGCCAGTAGTATCCCGGGGTTTGGGCGACAGCCCCAGCATTTT. Its protein product is CASSIPGFGRQPQHF.

This rearrangement joins TRBV4-1 to TRBJ2-3; perhaps TRBD2 as D (6 bases). This CDR3 region has 14 residues. The V end was cut by 0 bases, the J end by 4 bases, with 8 bases between. Germline CDR1 is MGHRA and CDR2 is YSYEKL. CDR3 coding DNA: TGCGCCAGCAGCCAAGATAGCGGCCCAGATACGCAGTATTTT. Protein: CASSQDSGPDTQYF.

This chain links TRBV10-1 with TRBJ1-1; D is possibly TRBD1 (6 bases). The V end lost 5 bases, the J end lost 4 bases, and 14 bases lay between the germline ends. This CDR3 region has 14 residues. CDR1 is WNHNN, CDR2 SYGVQD, per germline (reference sequence). DNA of the CDR3: TGCGCCAGCAGTTCCACAGGGTTGGGCACTGAAGCTTTCTTT. Its translation is CASSSTGLGTEAFF.